This T cell receptor (beta chain) originates from a study of T-cell memory formation after mild COVID-19. Study-level background: Largely donor-specific sequence clusters came from a couple of donors. Notes on the study in general: CD4/CD8 balance held among clones contracting day 15 to 85, and later expanders leaned CD4+. Pre-infection memory carried some responding clones, suggesting that cross-reactive memory joined.

TCR alpha and TCR beta cDNA libraries carrying sample barcodes and UMIs came from 5'RACE with constant-segment primers. Using its own MiXCR run on the 5' RACE reads, TCRdb lists one record per CDR3 protein. The table has fewer than 350,000 distinct CDR3 sequences, over 11% seen once. This clonotype was seen only a few times. Its antigen is still unknown. The junction departs from germline at one end; a sequencing error may be responsible. The CDR3 has 14 residues. The germline CDR1 and CDR2 sequences are LGHNA and YNFKEQ. The receptor was isolated from a man aged 18 to 29 who had mild COVID-19 (a few samples of this study predate the infection). Cell type and time point are not known. The sequenced material came from PBMCs or a T cell subset sorted from them (not recorded which). V gene TRBV4-2 combines with J gene TRBJ2-1; TRBD2 aligns across 12 bases. For the CDR3, the DNA is TGTGCCAGCAGCCAAGATCTGCGACTAGCGGGGGCCAACTTC. Its protein product is CASSQDLRLAGANF.